These 20 T cell receptor beta chains were all obtained from the same sample, sequenced in a study of CD8 T cells in ankylosing spondylitis. TCRdb fed the 5' RACE reads into MiXCR, producing one record per CDR3 protein. The sample carries approximately 300,000 distinct CDR3 sequences, less than 25% recorded once. Specimen: blood, either unsorted or a sorted T cell fraction (not recorded which). These receptors all come from a female donor with ankylosing spondylitis or in good health (not recorded which).

This clonotype occurred many times. The V gene is TRBV12-3 or TRBV12-4, the J gene TRBJ1-1; 9 bases are shared with TRBD1. The ends lost 2 bases at V and 9 bases at J; junction bases unmatched: 7. The CDR3 contains 14 residues. CDR3 nucleotides: TGTGCCAGCAGTTTAACGGACAGGGGAGGGAAAGCTTTCTTT. Protein sequence: CASSLTDRGGKAFF.

The chain joins TRBV29-1 to TRBJ1-2; 7 bases agree with TRBD1. This CDR3 is built from 12 residues. With V trimmed by 7 bases and J by 4 bases, 6 bases remained unmatched. Germline CDR1 SQVTM, CDR2 ANQGSEA. CDR3 protein: CSGLQGSYGYTF. The CDR3 DNA reads as TGCAGCGGTCTACAGGGGAGCTATGGCTACACCTTC.

The table lists this clonotype with a few counts. The chain links TRBV5-1 to TRBJ2-5; D gene uncertain. Trimming took 2 bases from V and 2 from J, leaving 7 bases between them. The CDR3 extends over 13 amino acids. Per the germline V gene, CDR1 is SGHRS and CDR2 is YFSETQ. The CDR3 bases are TGCGCCAGCAGCTTTTTAGGTCAAGAGACCCAGTACTTC. This gives the protein CASSFLGQETQYF.

This clonotype was observed a handful of times. V usage is TRBV10-3 and J usage is TRBJ2-7; TRBD2 might be the D (6 bases). Germline values: CDR1 ENHRY, CDR2 SYGVKD. Trimming left V 6 bases short and J 0 bases short, with 6 bases between. This CDR3 has 12 residues. As DNA, the CDR3 is TGTGCCATCAGGGGACTCTCCTACGAGCAGTACTTC. It yields the protein CAIRGLSYEQYF.

V gene TRBV9 combines with J gene TRBJ2-7, with unresolved D. The length of the CDR3 is 15 residues. Germline assignment: CDR1 SGDLS and CDR2 YYNGEE. V gave up 0 bases and J gave up 0 bases, with 10 bases separating them. The CDR3 loop is CASSVDPGLSYEQYF. The CDR3 bases are TGTGCCAGCAGCGTAGACCCAGGCCTCTCCTACGAGCAGTACTTC.

This clonotype was seen many times. One end of the junction does not line up with germline, which may come from a read error. The V call is TRBV3-1, the J call TRBJ2-1, with D possibly TRBD2 on 6 matching bases. Germline V gene lookup returns CDR1 LGHDT and CDR2 YNNKEL (reference sequence). This CDR3 comprises 16 residues. CDR3 nucleotides: TGTGCCAGCAGCCAAGATATGGGGGACTCCAACAATGAGCAGTTCTTC. Amino acids: CASSQDMGDSNNEQFF.

This clonotype was counted a few times. This CDR3 reads CSARGAGGRTDTQYF. As DNA, the CDR3 is TGCAGTGCTAGGGGGGCTGGGGGAAGGACAGATACGCAGTATTTT. This rearrangement joins TRBV20-1 to TRBJ2-3, with TRBD1 as a possible D gene (6 bases). The CDR3 has 15 amino acids. Germline loops: CDR1 DFQATT, CDR2 SNEGSKA (reference sequence). V lost 3 bases, J lost 3 bases, and 16 bases lay in between.

CDR3 coding DNA: TGCGCCAGCAGCCAAGAACTAATCGGAGAGCAGTTCTTC. Translated, it gives CASSQELIGEQFF. The chain employs TRBV4-3 and TRBJ2-1; D uncertain. CDR1 is LGHNA, CDR2 YSLEER, per germline. The CDR3 has 13 residues. The germline V and J ends were trimmed by 0 bases and 10 bases, with 10 bases remaining between them.

CDR3 coding DNA: TGTGCCAGCACTAATAGCGGCCCTGAGCAGTTCTTC. As protein: CASTNSGPEQFF. The V and J genes are TRBV12-3 or TRBV12-4 and TRBJ2-1, with a tentative D call TRBD2 (6 bases). Trimming removed 7 bases from V and 9 bases from J, with 13 bases in between. CDR3 length equals 12 residues.

This clonotype was counted between two and nine times. The V call is TRBV12-5, the J call TRBJ2-7; D gene ambiguous. In germline, CDR1 is LGHNT, CDR2 FRNRAP. CDR3 length equals 12 residues. V lost 3 bases and J 3 bases, leaving 6 bases between the germline ends. The CDR3 DNA follows: TGTGCTAGTGGTTTCGCCTACTACGAGCAGTACTTC. Translating it yields CASGFAYYEQYF. Based on the CDR3 plus reference TRBV12-5 and TRBJ2-7, the full variable domain is DARVTQTPRHKVTEMGQEVTMRCQPILGHNTVFWYRQTMMQGLELLAYFRNRAPLDDSGMPKDRFSAEMPDATLATLKIQPSEPRDSAVYFCASGFAYYEQYFGPGTRLTVT.

This rearrangement joins TRBV6-2 or TRBV6-3 to TRBJ1-1, with D unclear. This CDR3 spans 15 amino acids. CDR1 is MNHEY and CDR2 is SVGEGT in the germline V gene. V was cut by 9 bases and J by 1 base, with 18 bases left in between. For the CDR3, the DNA is TGTGCCAGTACCCTTCCGGGGATCGGGAACACTGAAGCTTTCTTT. As protein: CASTLPGIGNTEAFF.

This clonotype was seen a few times. The chain recombines TRBV6-5 with TRBJ2-1; D might be TRBD1 (5 bases). V was cut by 7 bases and J by 6 bases, with 13 bases left in between. The CDR3 runs 13 residues. Looked up from germline, CDR1 is MNHEY and CDR2 is SVGAGI. The CDR3 region is CASKQGMGNEQFF. The CDR3 nucleotides read TGTGCCAGCAAGCAGGGTATGGGCAATGAGCAGTTCTTC.

V and J are TRBV5-4 and TRBJ2-2; 8 nucleotides agree with TRBD2. Germline values: CDR1 SGHNT, CDR2 YYREEE (reference sequence). CDR3 size: 16 residues. Trimming removed 4 bases from V and 2 bases from J; junction bases left unmatched: 7. This CDR3 reads CASSPPGGLNTGELFF. CDR3 nucleotides: TGTGCCAGCAGCCCGCCGGGGGGGCTTAACACCGGGGAGCTGTTTTTT.

The sample holds many counts of this clonotype. CDR3 DNA: TGTGCCATCAGTGAAGTGGCAGGGGTAAATTCACCCCTCCACTTT. It translates to CAISEVAGVNSPLHF. The genes are TRBV10-3 and TRBJ1-6, with D maybe TRBD1 (6 bases). Germline-derived CDR1 and CDR2 are ENHRY and SYGVKD. The CDR3 has 15 amino acids. Trimming left V 3 bases short and J 7 bases short, with 13 bases between.

J is TRBJ2-1 and V is TRBV7-3, with D tentatively TRBD1 (6 bases). The V and J ends lost 5 bases and 3 bases respectively, with 14 bases between them. The CDR3 runs to 15 residues. Germline CDR1 and CDR2: SGHTA and FQGTGA. For the CDR3, the DNA is TGTGCCAGCAGCCCCAGGGGTGGCGACTACAATGAGCAGTTCTTC. Protein sequence: CASSPRGGDYNEQFF.

This clonotype has only a few counts. The chain joins TRBV12-3 or TRBV12-4 to TRBJ2-7; perhaps TRBD1 as D (6 bases). The CDR3 contains 14 residues. V shed 6 bases and J shed 4 bases, with 16 bases lying between them. The CDR3, as DNA: TGTGCCAGCAGCCCTACAGGGACCTATTACGAGCAGTACTTC. This gives the protein CASSPTGTYYEQYF.

This clonotype was counted ten times or more. The chain employs TRBV29-1 and TRBJ1-1, with unresolved D. V was shortened by 3 bases and J by 8 bases, with 13 bases between the two germline ends. Germline lookup yields CDR1 SQVTM and CDR2 ANQGSEA. The CDR3 consists of 12 residues. The CDR3 bases are TGCAGCGTTGAGTGGGGTAACAGCGAAGCTTTCTTT. It is translated as CSVEWGNSEAFF.

V is TRBV15 and J is TRBJ1-3, with D hard to call. The CDR3 is made up of 13 amino acids. The V end was cut by 3 bases, the J end by 1 base, with 4 bases between. Germline CDR1 reads LNHNV; CDR2 reads YYDKDF (reference sequence). The CDR3 loop reads CATSRISGNTIYF. The DNA of the CDR3 is TGTGCCACCAGCAGGATATCTGGAAACACCATATATTTT.

The chain links TRBV12-3 or TRBV12-4 to TRBJ1-5; D is ambiguous. The length of the CDR3 is 12 residues. With 0 bases removed from V and 5 bases from J, the gap between germline ends came to 2 bases. CDR3 DNA sequence: TGTGCCAGCAGTTTAGCGCATCAGCCCCAGCATTTT. Its translation: CASSLAHQPQHF.

CDR3 amino acids: CASQVLRGFGGYTF. Here the CDR3 DNA reads TGTGCCAGCCAAGTTTTACGAGGTTTTGGAGGCTACACCTTC. The chain recombines TRBV6-2 or TRBV6-3 with TRBJ1-2; D remains unclear. V gave up 8 bases and J gave up 8 bases, with 21 bases separating them. The CDR3 spans 14 residues. Looked up from germline, CDR1 is MNHEY and CDR2 is SVGEGT.